This T cell receptor (beta chain) was captured in a study of radiation and T cells in renal cell carcinoma. Some clones are missing from TCRdb's copy, which holds only in-frame ones; the method was immunoSEQ multiplex PCR. Of 120,000 to 150,000 clones listed, roughly 83% are singletons. Time point denoted: baseline pretreatment blood. Treatment noted: 15 Gy SBRT to primary tumor, nephrectomy 4 weeks later. Between the trimmed V and J ends, which lost 3 bases and 4 bases, there was a span of 9 bases. The CDR3 is made up of 14 amino acids. Germline-derived CDR1 and CDR2 are SNHLY and FYNNEI. This sequence originates from a woman between 45 and 65 years old with renal cell carcinoma. The specimen was blood, collected from a patient whose treatment included radiotherapy and nephrectomy. This rearrangement joins TRBV2 to TRBJ2-2, with a possible D match to TRBD1 (5 bases). CDR3 protein: CASSDRAVTGELFF. DNA for the CDR3: TGTGCCAGCAGTGACAGGGCCGTCACCGGGGAGCTGTTTTTT.